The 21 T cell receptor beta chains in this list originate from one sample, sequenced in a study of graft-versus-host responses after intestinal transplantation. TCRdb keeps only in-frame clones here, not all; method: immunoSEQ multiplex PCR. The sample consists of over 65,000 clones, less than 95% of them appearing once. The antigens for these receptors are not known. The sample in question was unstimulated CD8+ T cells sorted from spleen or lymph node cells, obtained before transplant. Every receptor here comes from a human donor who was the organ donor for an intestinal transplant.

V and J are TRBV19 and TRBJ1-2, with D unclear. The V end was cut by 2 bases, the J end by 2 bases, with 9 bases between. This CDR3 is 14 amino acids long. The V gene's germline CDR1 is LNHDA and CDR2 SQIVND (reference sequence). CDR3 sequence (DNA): TGTGCCAGTAGTATACCAGACGGCAACTATGGCTACACCTTC. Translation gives CASSIPDGNYGYTF. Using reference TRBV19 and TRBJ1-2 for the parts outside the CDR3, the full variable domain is DGGITQSPKYLFRKEGQNVTLSCEQNLNHDAMYWYRQDPGQGLRLIYYSQIVNDFQKGDIAEGYSVSREKKESFPLTVTSAQKNPTAFYLCASSIPDGNYGYTFGSGTRLTVV.

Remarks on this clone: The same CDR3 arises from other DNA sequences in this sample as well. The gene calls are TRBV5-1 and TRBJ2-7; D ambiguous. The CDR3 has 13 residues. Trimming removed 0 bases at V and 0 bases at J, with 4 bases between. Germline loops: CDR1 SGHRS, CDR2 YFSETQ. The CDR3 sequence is CASSLGSSYEQYF. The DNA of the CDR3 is TGCGCCAGCAGCTTGGGTTCCTCCTACGAGCAGTACTTC.

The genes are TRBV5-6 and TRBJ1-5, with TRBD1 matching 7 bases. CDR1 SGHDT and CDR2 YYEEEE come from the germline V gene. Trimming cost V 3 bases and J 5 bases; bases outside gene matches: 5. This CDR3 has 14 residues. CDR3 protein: CASSSTGEDQPQHF. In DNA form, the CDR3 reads TGTGCCAGCAGCTCTACAGGGGAAGATCAGCCCCAGCATTTT. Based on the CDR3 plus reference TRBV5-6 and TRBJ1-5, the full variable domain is DAGVTQSPTHLIKTRGQQVTLRCSPKSGHDTVSWYQQALGQGPQFIFQYYEEEERQRGNFPDRFSGHQFPNYSSELNVNALLLGDSALYLCASSSTGEDQPQHFGDGTRLSIL.

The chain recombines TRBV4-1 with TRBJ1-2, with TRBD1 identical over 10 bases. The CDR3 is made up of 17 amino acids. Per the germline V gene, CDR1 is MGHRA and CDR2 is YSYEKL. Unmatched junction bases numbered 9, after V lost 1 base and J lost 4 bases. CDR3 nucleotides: TGCGCCAGCAGCCAAGGCCCCCCGACAGGGGGCATCTATGGCTACACCTTC. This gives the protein CASSQGPPTGGIYGYTF.

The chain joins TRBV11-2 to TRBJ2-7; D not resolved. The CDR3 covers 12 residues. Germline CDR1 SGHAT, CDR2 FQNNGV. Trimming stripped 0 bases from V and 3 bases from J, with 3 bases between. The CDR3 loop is CASSLEGYEQYF. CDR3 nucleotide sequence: TGTGCCAGCAGCTTAGAGGGCTACGAGCAGTACTTC.

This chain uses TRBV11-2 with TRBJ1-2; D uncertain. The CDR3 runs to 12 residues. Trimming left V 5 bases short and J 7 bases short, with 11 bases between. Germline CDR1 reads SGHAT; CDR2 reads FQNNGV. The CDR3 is CASSQVRGGYTF. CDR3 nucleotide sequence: TGTGCCAGCAGCCAAGTGCGGGGTGGCTACACCTTC.

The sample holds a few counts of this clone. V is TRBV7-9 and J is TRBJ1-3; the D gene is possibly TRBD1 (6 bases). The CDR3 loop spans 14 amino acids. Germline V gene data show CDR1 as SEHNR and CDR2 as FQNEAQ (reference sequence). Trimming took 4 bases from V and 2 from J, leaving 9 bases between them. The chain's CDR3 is CASSSWDTGNTIYF. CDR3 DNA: TGTGCCAGCAGCTCCTGGGACACTGGAAACACCATATATTTT.

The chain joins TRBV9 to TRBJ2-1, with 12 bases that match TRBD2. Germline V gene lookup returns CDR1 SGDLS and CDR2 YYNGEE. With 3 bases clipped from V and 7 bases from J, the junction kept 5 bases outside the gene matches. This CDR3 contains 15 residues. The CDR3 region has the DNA TGTGCCAGCAGCGCGGCCGGGACTAGCGGGAATGAGCAGTTCTTC. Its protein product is CASSAAGTSGNEQFF. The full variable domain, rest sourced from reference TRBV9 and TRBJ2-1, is DSGVTQTPKHLITATGQRVTLRCSPRSGDLSVYWYQQSLDQGLQFLIQYYNGEERAKGNILERFSAQQFPDLHSELNLSSLELGDSALYFCASSAAGTSGNEQFFGPGTRLTVL.

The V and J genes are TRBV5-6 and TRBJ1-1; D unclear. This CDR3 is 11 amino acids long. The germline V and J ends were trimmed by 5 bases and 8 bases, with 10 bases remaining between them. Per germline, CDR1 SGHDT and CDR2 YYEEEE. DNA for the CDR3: TGTGCCAGCAGTCAGAACCAAGAAGCTTTCTTT. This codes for CASSQNQEAFF.

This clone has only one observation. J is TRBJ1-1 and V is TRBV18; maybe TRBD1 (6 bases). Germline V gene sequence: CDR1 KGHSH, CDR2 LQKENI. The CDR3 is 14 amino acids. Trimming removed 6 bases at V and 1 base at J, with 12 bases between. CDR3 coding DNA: TGTGCCAGCTCCCAGCCGACAGGGAACACTGAAGCTTTCTTT. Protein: CASSQPTGNTEAFF.

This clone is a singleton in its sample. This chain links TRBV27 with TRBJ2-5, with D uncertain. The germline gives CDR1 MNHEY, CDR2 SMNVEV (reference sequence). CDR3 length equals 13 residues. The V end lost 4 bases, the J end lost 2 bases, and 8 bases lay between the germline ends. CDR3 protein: CASSSIDQETQYF. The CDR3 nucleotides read TGTGCCAGCAGTTCGATAGATCAAGAGACCCAGTACTTC.

The CDR3 reads CASSAHRGQETQYF. CDR3 bases: TGTGCCAGCAGCGCCCACAGGGGACAAGAGACCCAGTACTTC. The gene calls are TRBV7-7 and TRBJ2-5; 7 nucleotides agree with TRBD1. The CDR3 consists of 14 residues. V shed 5 bases, J shed 2 bases, and the junction held 5 bases outside the gene matches. Germline CDR1 is SSHAT and CDR2 is FNYEAQ (reference sequence).

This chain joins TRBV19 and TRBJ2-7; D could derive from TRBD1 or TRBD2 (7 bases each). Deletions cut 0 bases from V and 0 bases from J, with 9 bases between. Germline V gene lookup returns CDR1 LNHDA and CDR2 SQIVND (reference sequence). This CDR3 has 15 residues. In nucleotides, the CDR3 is TGTGCCAGTAGTATAGACAGGGGGGGCTCCTACGAGCAGTACTTC. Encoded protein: CASSIDRGGSYEQYF.

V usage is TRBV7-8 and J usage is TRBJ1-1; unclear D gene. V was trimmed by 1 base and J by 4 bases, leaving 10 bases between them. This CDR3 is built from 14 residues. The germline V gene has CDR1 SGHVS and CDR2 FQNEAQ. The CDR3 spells CASSLGPAGTEAFF. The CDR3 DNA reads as TGTGCCAGCAGCTTAGGCCCCGCGGGCACTGAAGCTTTCTTT.

CDR3: CASTPWGRTGNTIYF. For the CDR3, the DNA is TGTGCCAGCACCCCCTGGGGGAGGACTGGAAACACCATATATTTT. The chain uses TRBV6-1 and TRBJ1-3; D may be TRBD1 (5 bases). Per germline, CDR1 MNHNS and CDR2 SASEGT. V was trimmed by 7 bases and J by 2 bases, leaving 15 bases between them. This CDR3 has 15 amino acids.

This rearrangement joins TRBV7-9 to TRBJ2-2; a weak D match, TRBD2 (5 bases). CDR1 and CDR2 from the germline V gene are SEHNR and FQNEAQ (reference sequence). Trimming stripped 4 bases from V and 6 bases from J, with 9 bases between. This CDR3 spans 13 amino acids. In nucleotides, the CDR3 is TGTGCCAGCAGCTCGGACGGGGCCGGGGAGCTGTTTTTT. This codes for CASSSDGAGELFF.

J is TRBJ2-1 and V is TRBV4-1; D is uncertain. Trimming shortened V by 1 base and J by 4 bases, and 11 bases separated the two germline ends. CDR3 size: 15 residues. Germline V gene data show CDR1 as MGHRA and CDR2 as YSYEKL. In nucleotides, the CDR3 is TGCGCCAGCAGCCAAGTCTTCCCCCCTTACAATGAGCAGTTCTTC. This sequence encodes CASSQVFPPYNEQFF.

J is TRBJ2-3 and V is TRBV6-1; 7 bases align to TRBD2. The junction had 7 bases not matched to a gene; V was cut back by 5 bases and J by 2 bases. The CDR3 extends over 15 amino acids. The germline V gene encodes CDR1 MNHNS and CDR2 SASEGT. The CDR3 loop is CASSTSSGDTDTQYF. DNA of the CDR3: TGTGCCAGCAGTACTTCTAGCGGCGACACAGATACGCAGTATTTT.

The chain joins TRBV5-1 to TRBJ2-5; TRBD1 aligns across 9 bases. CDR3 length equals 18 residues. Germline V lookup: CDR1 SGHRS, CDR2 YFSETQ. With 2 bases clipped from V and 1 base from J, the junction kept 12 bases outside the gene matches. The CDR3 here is CASSLGQGRGTGQETQYF. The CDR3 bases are TGCGCCAGCAGCTTAGGACAGGGGAGGGGAACTGGCCAAGAGACCCAGTACTTC.

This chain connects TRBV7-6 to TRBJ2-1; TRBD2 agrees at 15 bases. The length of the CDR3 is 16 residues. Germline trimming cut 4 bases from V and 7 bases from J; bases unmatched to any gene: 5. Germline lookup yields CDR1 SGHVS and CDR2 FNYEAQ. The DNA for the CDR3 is TGTGCCAGCAGCTCCCCTGGGACTAGCGGGAGGAATGAGCAGTTCTTC. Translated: CASSSPGTSGRNEQFF.

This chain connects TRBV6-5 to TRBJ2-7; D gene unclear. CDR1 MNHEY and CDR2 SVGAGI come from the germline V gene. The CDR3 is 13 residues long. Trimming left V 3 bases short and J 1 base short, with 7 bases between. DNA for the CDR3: TGTGCCAGCAGTTATTCCGAGTCCTACGAGCAGTACTTC. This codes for CASSYSESYEQYF.